This T cell receptor beta chain comes out of a study of T-cell reconstitution after alpha-beta-depleted transplantation in children. Study findings and constraints: T cells produced anew were the main source of T-cell counts and diversity one year after transplant. About two months after transplant, alpha-beta T cells reportedly came from several hundred expanded graft clones. Several patients had high TCRbeta diversity at day 60; it came from surviving recipient T cells and thymic progenitors.

Notes on this clonotype: Antigen specificity is unknown.

As it was prepared, the TCRbeta library received unique molecular identifiers. TCRdb re-analysed the PCR reads in MiXCR, keeping a single row per CDR3 protein. The table records about 460,000 distinct CDR3 sequences, about an eighth of them present only once. Between the trimmed V and J ends, which lost 3 bases and 5 bases, there was a span of 13 bases. The CDR3 consists of 14 residues. Germline V gives CDR1 SEHNR, CDR2 FQNEAQ (reference sequence). The TCR was taken from a female patient aged 2 to 10 who had a stem cell transplant for aplastic anemia, so the T cells may come from the graft donor. Specimen: PBMCs, mostly from graft donor cells, collected 180 days after TCRalphabeta/CD19-depleted stem cell transplant. This chain joins TRBV7-9 and TRBJ1-2; D ambiguous. Here the CDR3 DNA reads TGTGCCAGCAGCTTTAGAACCCAGATGTATGGCTACACCTTC. This translates into CASSFRTQMYGYTF. Together with reference TRBV7-9 and TRBJ1-2, the CDR3 gives the full variable domain: DTGVSQNPRHKITKRGQNVTFRCDPISEHNRLYWYRQTLGQGPEFLTYFQNEAQLEKSRLLSDRFSAERPKGSFSTLEIQRTEQGDSAMYLCASSFRTQMYGYTFGSGTRLTVV.